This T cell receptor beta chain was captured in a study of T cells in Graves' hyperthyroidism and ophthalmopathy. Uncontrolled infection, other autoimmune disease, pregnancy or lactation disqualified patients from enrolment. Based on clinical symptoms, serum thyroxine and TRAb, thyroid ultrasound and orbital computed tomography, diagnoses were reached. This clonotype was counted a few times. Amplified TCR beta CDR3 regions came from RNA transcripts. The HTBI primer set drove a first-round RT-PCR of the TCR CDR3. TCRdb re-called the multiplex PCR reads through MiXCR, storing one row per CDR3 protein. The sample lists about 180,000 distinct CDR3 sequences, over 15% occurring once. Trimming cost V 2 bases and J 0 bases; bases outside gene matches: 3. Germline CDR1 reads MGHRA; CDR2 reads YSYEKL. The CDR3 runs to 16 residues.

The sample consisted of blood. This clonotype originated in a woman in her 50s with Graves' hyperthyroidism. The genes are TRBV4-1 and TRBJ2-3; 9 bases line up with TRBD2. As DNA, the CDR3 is TGCGCCAGCAGCCAAATTAGCGGGGGCAGCACAGATACGCAGTATTTT. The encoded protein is CASSQISGGSTDTQYF.